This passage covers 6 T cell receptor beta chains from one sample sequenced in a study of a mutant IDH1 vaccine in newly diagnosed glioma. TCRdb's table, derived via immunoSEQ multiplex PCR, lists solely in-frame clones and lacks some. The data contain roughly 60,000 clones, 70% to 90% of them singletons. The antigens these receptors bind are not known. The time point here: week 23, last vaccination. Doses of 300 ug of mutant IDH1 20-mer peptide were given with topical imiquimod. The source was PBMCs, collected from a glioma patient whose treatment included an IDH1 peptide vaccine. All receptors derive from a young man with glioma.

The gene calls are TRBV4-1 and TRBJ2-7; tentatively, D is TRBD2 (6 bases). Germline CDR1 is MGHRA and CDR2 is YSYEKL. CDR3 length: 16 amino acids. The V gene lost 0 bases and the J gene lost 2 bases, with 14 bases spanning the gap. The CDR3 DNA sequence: TGCGCCAGCAGCCAAGATTGGGGGGAAAAGGCCTACGAGCAGTACTTC. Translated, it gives CASSQDWGEKAYEQYF.

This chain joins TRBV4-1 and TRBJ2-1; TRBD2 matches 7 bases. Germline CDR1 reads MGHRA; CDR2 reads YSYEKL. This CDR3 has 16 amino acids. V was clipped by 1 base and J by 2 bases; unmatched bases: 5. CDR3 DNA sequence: TGCGCCAGCAGCCAAGCAGGAAGCGGGGCCTACAATGAGCAGTTCTTC. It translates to CASSQAGSGAYNEQFF.

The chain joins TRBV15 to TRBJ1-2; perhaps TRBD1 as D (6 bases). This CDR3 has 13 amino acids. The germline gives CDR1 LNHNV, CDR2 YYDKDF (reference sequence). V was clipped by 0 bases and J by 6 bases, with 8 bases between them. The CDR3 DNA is TGTGCCACCAGCAGAGAGTCAGGGGATGGCTACACCTTC. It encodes CATSRESGDGYTF.

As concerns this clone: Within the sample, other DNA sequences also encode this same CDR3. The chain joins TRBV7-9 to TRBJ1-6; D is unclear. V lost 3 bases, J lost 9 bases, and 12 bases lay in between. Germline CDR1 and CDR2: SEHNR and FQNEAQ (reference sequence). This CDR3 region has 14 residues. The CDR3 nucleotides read TGTGCCAGCAGCTTCCCCGGAGCGCGTTCACCCCTCCACTTT. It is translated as CASSFPGARSPLHF.

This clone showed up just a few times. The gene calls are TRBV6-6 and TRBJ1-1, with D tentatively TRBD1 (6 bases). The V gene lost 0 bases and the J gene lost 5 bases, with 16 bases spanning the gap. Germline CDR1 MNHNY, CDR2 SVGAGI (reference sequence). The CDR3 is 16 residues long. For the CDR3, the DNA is TGTGCCAGCAGTTACTCGAATCACAGGGAGGGGACTGAAGCTTTCTTT. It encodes CASSYSNHREGTEAFF.

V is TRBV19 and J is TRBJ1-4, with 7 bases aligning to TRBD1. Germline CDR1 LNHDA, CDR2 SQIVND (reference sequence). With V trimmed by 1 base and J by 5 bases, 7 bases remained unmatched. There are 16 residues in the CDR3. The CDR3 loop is CASSIVLAGGNEKLFF. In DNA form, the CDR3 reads TGTGCCAGTAGTATAGTCCTGGCAGGGGGAAATGAAAAACTGTTTTTT. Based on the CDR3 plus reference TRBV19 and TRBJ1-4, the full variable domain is DGGITQSPKYLFRKEGQNVTLSCEQNLNHDAMYWYRQDPGQGLRLIYYSQIVNDFQKGDIAEGYSVSREKKESFPLTVTSAQKNPTAFYLCASSIVLAGGNEKLFFGSGTQLSVL.